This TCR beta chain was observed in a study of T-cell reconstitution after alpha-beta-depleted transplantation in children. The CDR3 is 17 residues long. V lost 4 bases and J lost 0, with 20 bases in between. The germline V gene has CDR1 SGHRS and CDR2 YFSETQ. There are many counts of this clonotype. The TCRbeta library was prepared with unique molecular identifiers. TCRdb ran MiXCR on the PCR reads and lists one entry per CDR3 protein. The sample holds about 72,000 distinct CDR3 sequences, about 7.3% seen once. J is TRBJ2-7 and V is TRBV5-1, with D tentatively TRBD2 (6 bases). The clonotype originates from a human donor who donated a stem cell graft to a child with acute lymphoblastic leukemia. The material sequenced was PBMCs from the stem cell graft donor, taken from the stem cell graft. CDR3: CASSIRESGRRSYEQYF. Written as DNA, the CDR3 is TGCGCCAGCAGCATACGGGAGAGTGGCCGCCGCTCCTACGAGCAGTACTTC.